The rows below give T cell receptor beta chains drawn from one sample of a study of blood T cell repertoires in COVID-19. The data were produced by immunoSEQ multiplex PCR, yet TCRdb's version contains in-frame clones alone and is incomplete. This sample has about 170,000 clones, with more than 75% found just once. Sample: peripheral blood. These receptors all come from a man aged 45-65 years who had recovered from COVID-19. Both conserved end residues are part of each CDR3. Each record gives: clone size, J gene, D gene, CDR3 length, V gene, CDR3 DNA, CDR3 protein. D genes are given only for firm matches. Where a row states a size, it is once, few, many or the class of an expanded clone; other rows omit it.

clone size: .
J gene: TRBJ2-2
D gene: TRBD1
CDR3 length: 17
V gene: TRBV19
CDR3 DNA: TGTGCCAGTAGTACGGCTCCCGGGACAGGGAACACCGGGGAGCTGTTTTTT
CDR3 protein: CASSTAPGTGNTGELFF

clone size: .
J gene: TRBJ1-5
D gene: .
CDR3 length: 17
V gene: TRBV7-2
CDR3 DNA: TGTGCCAGCAGCTTATCGCACAGGGCCCCAAGAGAGCAGCCCCAGCATTTT
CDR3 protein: CASSLSHRAPREQPQHF

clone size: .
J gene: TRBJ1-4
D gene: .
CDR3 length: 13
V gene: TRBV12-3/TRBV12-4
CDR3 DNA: TGTGCCAGCAGTTTAGGTTACAGAGAAAAACTGTTTTTT
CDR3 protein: CASSLGYREKLFF

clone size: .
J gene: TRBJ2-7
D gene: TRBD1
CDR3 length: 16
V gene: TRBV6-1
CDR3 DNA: TGTGCCAGCAGTGAACGGGGGACAGGGCAAGGGTACGAGCAGTACTTC
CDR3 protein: CASSERGTGQGYEQYF

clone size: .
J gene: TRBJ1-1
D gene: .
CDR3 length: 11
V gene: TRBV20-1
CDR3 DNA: TGCAGTGCTAGGGGGGGGATTGAGGCTTTCTTT
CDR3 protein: CSARGGIEAFF

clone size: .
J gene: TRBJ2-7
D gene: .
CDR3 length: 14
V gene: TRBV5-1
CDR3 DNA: TGCGCCAGCAGCTTAGGCCAGGTGACCTACGAGCAGTACTTC
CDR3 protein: CASSLGQVTYEQYF

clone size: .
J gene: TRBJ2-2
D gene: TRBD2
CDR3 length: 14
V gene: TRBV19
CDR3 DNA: TGTGCCAGTAGTATGCGCAGGGAGGGTGGGGAGCTGTTTTTT
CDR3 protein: CASSMRREGGELFF

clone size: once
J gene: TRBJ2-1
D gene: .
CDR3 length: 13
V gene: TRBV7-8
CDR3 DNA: TGTGCCAGCAGCTTAGCCCAGGGCAATGAGCAGTTCTTC
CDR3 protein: CASSLAQGNEQFF

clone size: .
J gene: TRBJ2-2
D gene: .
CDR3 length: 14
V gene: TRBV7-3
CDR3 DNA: TGTGCCAGCAGCTTGCAGCCGGGGGCCGGGGAGCTGTTTTTT
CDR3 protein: CASSLQPGAGELFF

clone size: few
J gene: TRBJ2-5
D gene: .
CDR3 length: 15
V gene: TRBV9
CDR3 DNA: TGTGCCAGCAGCCCCCGCGGCGGCAGCCAAGAGACCCAGTACTTC
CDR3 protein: CASSPRGGSQETQYF

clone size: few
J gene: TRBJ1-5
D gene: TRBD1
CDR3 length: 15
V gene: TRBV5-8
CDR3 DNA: TGTGCCAGCAATTTACCCGACAGGGGCTATCAGCCCCAGCATTTT
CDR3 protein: CASNLPDRGYQPQHF

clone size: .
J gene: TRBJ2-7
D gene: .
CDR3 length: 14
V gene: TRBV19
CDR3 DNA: TGTGCCAGTAGTCCGTCCACAGGGTTCGGCGAGCAGTACTTC
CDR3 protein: CASSPSTGFGEQYF

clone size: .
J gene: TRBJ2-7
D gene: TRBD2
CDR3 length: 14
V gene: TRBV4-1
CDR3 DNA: TGCGCCAGCAGCCAAGGGCTAGCGGGCGACGAGCAGTACTTC
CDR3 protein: CASSQGLAGDEQYF

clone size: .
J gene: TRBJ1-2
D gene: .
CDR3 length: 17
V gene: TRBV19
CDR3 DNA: TGTGCCAGTCTGAGCGGCGGGAGTCCTTTGGCGTACTATGGCTACACCTTC
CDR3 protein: CASLSGGSPLAYYGYTF

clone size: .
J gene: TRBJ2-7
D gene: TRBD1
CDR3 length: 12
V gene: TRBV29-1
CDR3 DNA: TGCAGCGTTGCTGGACAGGGGAACGAGCAGTACTTC
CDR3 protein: CSVAGQGNEQYF

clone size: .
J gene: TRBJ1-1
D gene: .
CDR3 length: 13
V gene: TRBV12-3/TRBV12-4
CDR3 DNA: TGTGCCAGCAACCTCAGGGAATGGACTGAAGCTTTCTTT
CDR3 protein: CASNLREWTEAFF

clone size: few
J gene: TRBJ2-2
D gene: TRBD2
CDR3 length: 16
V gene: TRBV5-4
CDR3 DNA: TGTGCCAGCAGCGACGGACTAGCGGGTCACACCGGGGAGCTGTTTTTT
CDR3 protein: CASSDGLAGHTGELFF

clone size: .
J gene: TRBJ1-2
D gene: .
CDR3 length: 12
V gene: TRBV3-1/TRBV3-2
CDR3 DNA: TGTGCCAGCAGCCAGGGAGAGTATGGCTACACCTTC
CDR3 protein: CASSQGEYGYTF

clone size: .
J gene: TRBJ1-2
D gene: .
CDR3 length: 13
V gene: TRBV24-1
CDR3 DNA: TGTGCCACCCTCAAGGGGGATGGCTATGGCTACACCTTC
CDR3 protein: CATLKGDGYGYTF

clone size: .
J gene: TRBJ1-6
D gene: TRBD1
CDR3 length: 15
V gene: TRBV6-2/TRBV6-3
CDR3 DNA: TGTGCCAGCAGTTACCGACCAGGGGGCAATTCACCCCTCCACTTT
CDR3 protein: CASSYRPGGNSPLHF

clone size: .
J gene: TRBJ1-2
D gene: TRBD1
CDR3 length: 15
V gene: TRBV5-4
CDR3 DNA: TGTGCCAGCAGCTTGCCCACAGGGGGCGCGGAAGGCTACACCTTC
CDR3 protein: CASSLPTGGAEGYTF

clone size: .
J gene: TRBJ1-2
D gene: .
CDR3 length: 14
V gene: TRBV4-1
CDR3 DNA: TGCGCCAGCAGCCAAGACGCCCTTAGATATGGCTACACCTTC
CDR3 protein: CASSQDALRYGYTF

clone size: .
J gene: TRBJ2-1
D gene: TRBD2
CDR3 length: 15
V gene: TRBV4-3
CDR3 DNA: TGCGCCAGCAGCCAGGGTGGACTAGCGGGTCACGAGCAGTTCTTC
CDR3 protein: CASSQGGLAGHEQFF

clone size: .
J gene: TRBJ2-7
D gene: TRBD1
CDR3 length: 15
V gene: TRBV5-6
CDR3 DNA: TGTGCCAGCAGCTCCAGGGGGCCTTTCTCCTACGAGCAGTACTTC
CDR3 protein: CASSSRGPFSYEQYF

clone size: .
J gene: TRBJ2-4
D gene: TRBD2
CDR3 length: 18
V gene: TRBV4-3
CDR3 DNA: TGCGCCAGCAGCCAAGAGTTGGCGGGAGGGCCCAGTAAAAACATTCAGTACTTC
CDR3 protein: CASSQELAGGPSKNIQYF

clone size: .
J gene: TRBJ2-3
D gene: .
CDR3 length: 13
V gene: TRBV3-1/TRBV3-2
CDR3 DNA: TGTGCCAGCAGCTCAGTCAGGGGCGGGACGCAGTATTTT
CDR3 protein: CASSSVRGGTQYF

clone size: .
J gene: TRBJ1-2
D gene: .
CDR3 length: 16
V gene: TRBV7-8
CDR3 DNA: TGTGCCAGCAGCCAAAAGGCGGCCGCTACTAACTATGGCTACACCTTC
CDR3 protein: CASSQKAAATNYGYTF

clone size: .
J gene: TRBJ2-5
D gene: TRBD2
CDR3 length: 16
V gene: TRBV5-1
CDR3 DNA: TGCGCCAGCAGCACCCAGACTAGCGGGGTGGGGGAGACCCAGTACTTC
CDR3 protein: CASSTQTSGVGETQYF

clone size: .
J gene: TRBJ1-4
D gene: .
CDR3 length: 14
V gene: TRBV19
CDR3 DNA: TGTGCCAGTAGTATGGGCTCGGCTAATGAAAAACTGTTTTTT
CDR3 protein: CASSMGSANEKLFF

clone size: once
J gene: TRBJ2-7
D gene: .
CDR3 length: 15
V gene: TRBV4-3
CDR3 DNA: TGCGCCAGCAGCCAAGATCGCGGGGCATCCTACGAGCAGTACTTC
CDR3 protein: CASSQDRGASYEQYF

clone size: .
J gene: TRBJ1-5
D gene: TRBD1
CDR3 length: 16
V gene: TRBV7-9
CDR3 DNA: TGTGCCAGCAGCTTATGGGGCGGACAGGGGGTTCAGCCCCAGCATTTT
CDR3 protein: CASSLWGGQGVQPQHF

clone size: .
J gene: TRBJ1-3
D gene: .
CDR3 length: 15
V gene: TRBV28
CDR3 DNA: TGTGCCAGCACCCCGGGGGGGGTCTCGGGAAACACCATATATTTT
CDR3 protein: CASTPGGVSGNTIYF

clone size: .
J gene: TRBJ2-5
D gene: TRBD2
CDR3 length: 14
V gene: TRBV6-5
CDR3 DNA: TGTGCCAGCAAAGAGGAGCTAGCGGGAGGGACCCAGTACTTC
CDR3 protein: CASKEELAGGTQYF

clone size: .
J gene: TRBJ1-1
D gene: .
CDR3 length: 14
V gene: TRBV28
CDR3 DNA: TGTGCCAGCAGTTCCGACAGTAGTGGGACTGAAGCTTTCTTT
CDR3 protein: CASSSDSSGTEAFF

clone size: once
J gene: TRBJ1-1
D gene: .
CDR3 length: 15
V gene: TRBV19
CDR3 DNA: TGTGCCAGTAGTGGCCGCGGGCAGGCAACCACTGAAGCTTTCTTT
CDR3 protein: CASSGRGQATTEAFF

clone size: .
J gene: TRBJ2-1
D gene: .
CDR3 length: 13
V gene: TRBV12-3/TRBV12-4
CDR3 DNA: TGTGCCAGCAGTTTACTTGCAGGAAATGAGCAGTTCTTC
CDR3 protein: CASSLLAGNEQFF

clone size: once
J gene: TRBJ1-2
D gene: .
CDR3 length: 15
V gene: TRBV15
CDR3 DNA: TGTGCCACCAGCAGAGATGGGGACTCGGACTATGGCTACACCTTC
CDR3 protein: CATSRDGDSDYGYTF

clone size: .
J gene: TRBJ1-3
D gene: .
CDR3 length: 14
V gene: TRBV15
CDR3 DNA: TGTGCCACCAGCAGACCAGACTCTGGAAACACCATATATTTT
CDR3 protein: CATSRPDSGNTIYF